This section outlines one T cell receptor (beta chain) sequence together with its context. The data are from a study of blood T cell repertoires in COVID-19. Cohort assignment relied on participant-reported clinical history. Per the germline V gene, CDR1 is LGHDT and CDR2 is YNNKEL (reference sequence). CDR3 length: 15 residues. J lost 2 bases, V lost 5 bases, and 8 bases had no gene match. Clones were read by immunoSEQ multiplex PCR, and TCRdb kept only the in-frame ones, dropping some. Of 290,000 or so clones listed, about 89% are singletons. The V gene is TRBV3-1 (or the pseudogene TRBV3-2), the J gene TRBJ2-7; TRBD1 matches 8 bases. This clonotype was sampled from a woman aged 18-30 years who had recovered from COVID-19. Sequencing was carried out using PBMCs or T cells enriched from blood (not recorded which). CDR3 coding DNA: TGTGCCAGCAGCGCCGGCAGGGGGCTAACCTACGAGCAGTACTTC. Protein: CASSAGRGLTYEQYF.